This T cell receptor beta chain was captured by sequencing in a study of Ad26.COV2.S vaccination and SARS-CoV-2 variants. The study's findings and limits: TCR breadth and depth analyses may have underestimated total T cell responses. Spike-specific CD8+ and CD4+ T cell responses reportedly showed substantial breadth after vaccination. People given the vaccine had a wider spike-specific TCR breadth than placebo recipients did.

Profiling relied on immunoSEQ multiplex PCR, and the TCRdb table lists in-frame clones only, not all of them. The table lists approximately 400,000 clones, 92% of them singletons, with about 3.9% in the top ten. In the case of this clone: Its antigen is as yet unknown.

The sequenced sample was peripheral blood, obtained after recovery from COVID-19. The sequence came from a human donor who had recovered from COVID-19.

The DNA of the CDR3 is TGTGCCAGCAGCCTTGAAGACAGATTCTCATTGAACTATGGCTACACCTTC. Protein sequence: CASSLEDRFSLNYGYTF. V is TRBV7-9 and J is TRBJ1-2; D is perhaps TRBD1 (5 bases). The V gene's germline CDR1 is SEHNR and CDR2 FQNEAQ (reference sequence). The CDR3 runs 17 residues. The ends were cut back, 5 bases at V and 2 bases at J, with 21 bases in the middle.